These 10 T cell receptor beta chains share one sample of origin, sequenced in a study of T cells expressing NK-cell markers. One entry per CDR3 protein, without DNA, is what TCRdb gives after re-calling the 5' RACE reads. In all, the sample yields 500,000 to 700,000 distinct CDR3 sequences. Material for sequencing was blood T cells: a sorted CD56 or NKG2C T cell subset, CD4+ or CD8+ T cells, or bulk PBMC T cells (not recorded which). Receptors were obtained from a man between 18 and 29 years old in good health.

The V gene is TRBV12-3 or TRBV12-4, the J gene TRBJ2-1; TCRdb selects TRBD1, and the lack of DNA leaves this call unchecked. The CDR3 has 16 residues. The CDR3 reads CASGLAGTRNYNEQFF.

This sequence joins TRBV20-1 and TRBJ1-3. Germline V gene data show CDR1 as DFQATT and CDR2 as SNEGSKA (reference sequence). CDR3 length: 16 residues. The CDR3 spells CSATSGTVFSGNTIYF.

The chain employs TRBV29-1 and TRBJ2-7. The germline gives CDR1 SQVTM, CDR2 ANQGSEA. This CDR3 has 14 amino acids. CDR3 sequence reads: CSVEMPGPSYEQYF.

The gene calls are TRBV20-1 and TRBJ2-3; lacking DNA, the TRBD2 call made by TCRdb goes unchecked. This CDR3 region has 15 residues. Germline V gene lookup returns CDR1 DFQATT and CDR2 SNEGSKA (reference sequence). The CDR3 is CSASKLRGFTDTQYF.

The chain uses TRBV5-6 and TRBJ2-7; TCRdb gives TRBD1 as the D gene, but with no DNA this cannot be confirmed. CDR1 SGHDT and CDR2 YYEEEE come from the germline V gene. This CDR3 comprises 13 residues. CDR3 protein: CASSSFSGTVKYF.

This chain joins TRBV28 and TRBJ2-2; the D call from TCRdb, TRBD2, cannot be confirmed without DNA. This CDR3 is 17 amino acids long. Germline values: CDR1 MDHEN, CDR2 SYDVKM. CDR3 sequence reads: CASSFPRSGGRTGELFF.

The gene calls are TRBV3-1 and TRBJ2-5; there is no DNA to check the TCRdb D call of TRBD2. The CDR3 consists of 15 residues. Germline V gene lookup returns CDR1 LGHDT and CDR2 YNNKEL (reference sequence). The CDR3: CASSQGGPRAGTQYF.

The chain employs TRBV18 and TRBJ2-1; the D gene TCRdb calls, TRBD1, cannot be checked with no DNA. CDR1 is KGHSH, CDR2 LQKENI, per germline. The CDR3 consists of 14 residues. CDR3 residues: CASSPRTDNNEQFF.

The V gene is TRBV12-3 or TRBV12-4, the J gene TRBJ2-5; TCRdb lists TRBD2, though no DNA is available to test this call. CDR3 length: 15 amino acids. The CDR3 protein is CASSPTTGGPETQYF.

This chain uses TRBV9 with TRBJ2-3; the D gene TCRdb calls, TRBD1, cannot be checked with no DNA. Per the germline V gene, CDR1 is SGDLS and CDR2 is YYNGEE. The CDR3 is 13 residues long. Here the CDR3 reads CASSVEQGRTQYF.